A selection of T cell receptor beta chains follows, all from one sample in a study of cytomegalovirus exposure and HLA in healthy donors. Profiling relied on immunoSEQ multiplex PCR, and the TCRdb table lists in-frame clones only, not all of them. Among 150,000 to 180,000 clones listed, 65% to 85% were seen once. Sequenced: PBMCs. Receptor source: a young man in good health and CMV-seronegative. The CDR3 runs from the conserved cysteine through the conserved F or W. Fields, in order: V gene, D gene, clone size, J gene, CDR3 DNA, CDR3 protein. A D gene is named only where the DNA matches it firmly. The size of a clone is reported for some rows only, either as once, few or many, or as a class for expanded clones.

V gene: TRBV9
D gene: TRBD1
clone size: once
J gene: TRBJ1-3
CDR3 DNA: TGTGCCAGCAGCGTAGGTAGTCGGACAGGGCCTGGAAACACCATATATTTT
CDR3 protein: CASSVGSRTGPGNTIYF

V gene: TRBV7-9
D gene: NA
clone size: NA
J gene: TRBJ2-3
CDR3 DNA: TGTGCCAGCAGCTTAGCCGGGGTTCCAGATACGCAGTATTTT
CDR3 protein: CASSLAGVPDTQYF

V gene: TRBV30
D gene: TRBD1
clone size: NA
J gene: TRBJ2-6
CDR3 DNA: TGTGCCTGGAGGGGGACAGGTTACTCTGGGGCCAACGGCCTGACTTTC
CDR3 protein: CAWRGTGYSGANGLTF

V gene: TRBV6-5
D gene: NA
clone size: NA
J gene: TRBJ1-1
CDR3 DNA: TGTGCCAGCAGCTGGACATACAACACTGAAGCTTTCTTT
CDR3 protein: CASSWTYNTEAFF

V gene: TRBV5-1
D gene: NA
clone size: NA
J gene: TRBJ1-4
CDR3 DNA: TGCGCCAGCAGCTTCGGAGGGACCAATGAAAAACTGTTTTTT
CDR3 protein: CASSFGGTNEKLFF

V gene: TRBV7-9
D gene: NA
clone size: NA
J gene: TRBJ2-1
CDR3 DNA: TGTGCCAGCAGCTTAGGAAAGGGAGACCTTGAGCAGTTCTTC
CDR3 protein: CASSLGKGDLEQFF

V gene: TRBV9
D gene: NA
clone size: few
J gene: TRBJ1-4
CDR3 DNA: TGTGCCAGCAGCGTCGCAGGGGATGAAAAACTGTTTTTT
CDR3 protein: CASSVAGDEKLFF

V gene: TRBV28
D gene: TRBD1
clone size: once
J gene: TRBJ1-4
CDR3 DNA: TGTGCCAGCAGCCCGGGACAGCTTCTTAGGGGAAAACTGGTTTTT
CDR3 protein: CASSPGQLLRGKLVF

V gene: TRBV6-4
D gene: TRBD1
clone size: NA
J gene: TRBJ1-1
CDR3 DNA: TGTGCCAGCAGTGGACAGGGCGAGGCTGAAGCTTTCTTT
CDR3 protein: CASSGQGEAEAFF

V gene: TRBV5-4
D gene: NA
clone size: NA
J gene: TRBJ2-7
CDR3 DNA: TGTGCCAGCAGCCACGAGGGCTCCGCCTACGAGCAGTACTTC
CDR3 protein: CASSHEGSAYEQYF

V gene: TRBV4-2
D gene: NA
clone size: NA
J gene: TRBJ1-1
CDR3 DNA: TGTGCCAGCAGCCCGATGGGGCCCGTGAACACTGAAGCTTTCTTT
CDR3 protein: CASSPMGPVNTEAFF

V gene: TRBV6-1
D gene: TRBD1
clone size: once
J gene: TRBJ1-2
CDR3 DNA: TGTGCCAGCAGTGGGGTGCGGGGACAGCCATATAACTATGGCTACACCTTC
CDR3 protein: CASSGVRGQPYNYGYTF

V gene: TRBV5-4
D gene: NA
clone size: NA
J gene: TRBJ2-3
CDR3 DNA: TGTGCCAGCAGCCCCCTCGGGGTAGCTGGCACAGATACGCAGTATTTT
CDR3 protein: CASSPLGVAGTDTQYF

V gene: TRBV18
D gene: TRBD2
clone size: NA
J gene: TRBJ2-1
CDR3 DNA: TGTGCCAGCTCACCGGTAGCGGGGGGGAGTCTAGGACCCTACAATGAGCAGTTCTTC
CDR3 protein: CASSPVAGGSLGPYNEQFF

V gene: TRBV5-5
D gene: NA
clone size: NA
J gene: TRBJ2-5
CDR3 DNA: TGTGCCAGCAGAAAGGAGGGGGCACAAGAGACCCAGTACTTC
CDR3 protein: CASRKEGAQETQYF

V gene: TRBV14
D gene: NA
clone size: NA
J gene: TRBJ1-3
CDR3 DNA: TGTGCCAGCAGCCAAGGGCTGGGACACCCTGGAAACACCATATATTTT
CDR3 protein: CASSQGLGHPGNTIYF

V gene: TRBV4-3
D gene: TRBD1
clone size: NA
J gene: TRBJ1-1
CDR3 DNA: TGCGCCAGCAGCTTCAGGGGGTCGAGCACTGAAGCTTTCTTT
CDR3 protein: CASSFRGSSTEAFF

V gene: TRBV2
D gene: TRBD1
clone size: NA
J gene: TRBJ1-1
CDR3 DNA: TGTGCCAGCACTGGACAGGTGAACACTGAAGCTTTCTTT
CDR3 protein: CASTGQVNTEAFF

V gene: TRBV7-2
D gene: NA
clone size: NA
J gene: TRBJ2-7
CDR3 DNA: TGTGCCAGCAGTTCCCAGGGTATGGCCTCCTACGAGCAGTACTTC
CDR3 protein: CASSSQGMASYEQYF

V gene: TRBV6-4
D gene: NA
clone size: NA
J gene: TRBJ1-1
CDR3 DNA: TGTGCCAGCAGGGGTCTACCCTGGGGCCAGTACGTTAGGGCTTTCTTT
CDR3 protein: CASRGLPWGQYVRAFF

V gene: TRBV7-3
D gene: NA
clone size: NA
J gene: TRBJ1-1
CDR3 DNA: TGTGCCAGCAGCTCCGACAGGCGAGGGACTGAAGCTTTCTTT
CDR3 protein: CASSSDRRGTEAFF

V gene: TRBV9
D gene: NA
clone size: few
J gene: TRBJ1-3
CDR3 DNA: TGTGCCAGCAGCGTAGATGCGGGGAGGGGAAACACCATATATTTT
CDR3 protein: CASSVDAGRGNTIYF

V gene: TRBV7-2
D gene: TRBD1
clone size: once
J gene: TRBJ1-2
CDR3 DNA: TGTGCCAGCAGCCCCCGAACCGGGACAGGGAATGGCGACACCTTC
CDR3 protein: CASSPRTGTGNGDTF

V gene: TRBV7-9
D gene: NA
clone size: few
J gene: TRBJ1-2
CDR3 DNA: TGTTCCAGCAGCTTCCCTGACAGGTCTAGCTACACCTTC
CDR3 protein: CSSSFPDRSSYTF

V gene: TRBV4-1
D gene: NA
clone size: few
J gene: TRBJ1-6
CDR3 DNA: TGCGCCAGCAGCCAAGTAGGACACAATTCTGACTATAATTCACCCCTCCACTTT
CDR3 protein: CASSQVGHNSDYNSPLHF

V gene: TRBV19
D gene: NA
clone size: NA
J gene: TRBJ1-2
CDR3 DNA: TGTGCCAGTAGTACCCGGGAGAACTATGGCTACACCTTC
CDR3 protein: CASSTRENYGYTF

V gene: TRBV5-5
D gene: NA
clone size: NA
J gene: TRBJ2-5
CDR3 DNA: TGTGCCAGCAGCTTGCTGGTCCGGGAGACCCAGTACTTC
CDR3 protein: CASSLLVRETQYF

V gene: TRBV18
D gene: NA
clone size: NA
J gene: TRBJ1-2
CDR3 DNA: TGTGCCACCCCGTCTTGGGGGGGGAATGGCTACACCTTC
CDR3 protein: CATPSWGGNGYTF

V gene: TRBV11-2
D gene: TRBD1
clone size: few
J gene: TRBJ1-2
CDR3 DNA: TGTGCCAGCAGCTTAGGGGGGACAGGCTATGGCTACACCTTC
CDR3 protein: CASSLGGTGYGYTF

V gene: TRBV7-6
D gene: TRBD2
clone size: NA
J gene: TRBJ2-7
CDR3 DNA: TGTGCCAGCAGCTTTAGCTTGGGACTAGCGGGGGGCCGCTCCTACGAGCAGTACTTC
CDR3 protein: CASSFSLGLAGGRSYEQYF

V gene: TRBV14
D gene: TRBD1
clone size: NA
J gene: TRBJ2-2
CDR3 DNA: TGTGCCAGCAGCCAAGATACGCGACAGGGTAGAACCGGGGAGCTGTTTTTT
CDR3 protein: CASSQDTRQGRTGELFF

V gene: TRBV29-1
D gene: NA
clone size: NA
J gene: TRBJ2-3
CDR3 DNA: TGCAGCGTTGAAACAGTCGCAGGGTCGGCAGATACGCAGTATTTT
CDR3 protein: CSVETVAGSADTQYF

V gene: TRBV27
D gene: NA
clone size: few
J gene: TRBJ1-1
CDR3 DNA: TGTGCCAGCTCTAGCCATGTAGGGCCCACTGAAGCTTTCTTT
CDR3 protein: CASSSHVGPTEAFF

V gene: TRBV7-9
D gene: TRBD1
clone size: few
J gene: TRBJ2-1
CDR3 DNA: TGTGCCAGCAGCTTAGAAGAGACAGGGGTCTGGGGGCCCTACAATGAGCAGTTCTTC
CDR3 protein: CASSLEETGVWGPYNEQFF

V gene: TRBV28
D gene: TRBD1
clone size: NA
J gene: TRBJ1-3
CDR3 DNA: TGTGCCAGCACCCGGACAGGGGAAGGAAACACCATATATTTT
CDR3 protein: CASTRTGEGNTIYF

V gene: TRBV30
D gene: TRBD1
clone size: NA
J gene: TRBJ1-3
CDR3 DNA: TGTGCCTGGGCCCCGGACAGGGGAAACACCATATATTTT
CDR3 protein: CAWAPDRGNTIYF

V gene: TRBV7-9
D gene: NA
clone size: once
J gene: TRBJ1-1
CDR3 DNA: TGTGCCAGCAGCTACCAGACAGAGAACACTGAAGCTTTCTTT
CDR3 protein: CASSYQTENTEAFF

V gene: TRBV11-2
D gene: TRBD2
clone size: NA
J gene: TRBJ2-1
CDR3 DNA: TGTGCCAGCACACGAGGGAGCGGGGGGGAGGGCCACTACAATGAGCAGTTCTTC
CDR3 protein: CASTRGSGGEGHYNEQFF

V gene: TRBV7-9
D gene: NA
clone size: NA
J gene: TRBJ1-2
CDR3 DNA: TGTGCCAGCAGCTTAGTTGCTGAGTATGGCTACACCTTC
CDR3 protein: CASSLVAEYGYTF

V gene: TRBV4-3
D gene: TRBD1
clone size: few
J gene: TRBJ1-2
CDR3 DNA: TGCGCCAGCAGCCTACAGGGGCAGGGAGCTAACTATGGCTACACCTTC
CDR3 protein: CASSLQGQGANYGYTF

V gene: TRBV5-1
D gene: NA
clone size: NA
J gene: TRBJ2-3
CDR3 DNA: TGCGCCAGCAGCCTTGGTGGGCAGACCCCGGCAGATACGCAGTATTTT
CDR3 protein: CASSLGGQTPADTQYF

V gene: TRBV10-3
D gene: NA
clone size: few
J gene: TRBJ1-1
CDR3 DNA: TGTGCCATCAGTGCCAGGGACACTGAAGCTTTCTTT
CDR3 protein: CAISARDTEAFF

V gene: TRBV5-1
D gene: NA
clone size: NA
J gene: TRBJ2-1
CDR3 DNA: TGCGCCAGCAGCCCCCAGGAGGCTAGTCCCTACAATGAGCAGTTCTTC
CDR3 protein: CASSPQEASPYNEQFF

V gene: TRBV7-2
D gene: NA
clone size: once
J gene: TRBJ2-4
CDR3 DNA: TGTGCCAGCAGCTTAGTCGTCGGGCGGGGAAACAGTCAGTACTTC
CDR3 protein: CASSLVVGRGNSQYF

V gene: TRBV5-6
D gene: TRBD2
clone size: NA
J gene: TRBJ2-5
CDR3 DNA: TGTGCCAGCAGCTTCTTAGCGGGGGGCCGGGGAGAGACCCAGTACTTC
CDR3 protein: CASSFLAGGRGETQYF

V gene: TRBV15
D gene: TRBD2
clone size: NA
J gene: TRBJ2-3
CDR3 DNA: TGTGCCACCAGCAAACGGGGGGTCACAGATACGCAGTATTTT
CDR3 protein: CATSKRGVTDTQYF